These 28 T cell receptor beta chains were all obtained from the same sample, sequenced in a study of blood T cell repertoires in COVID-19 (TCRdb year 2020). The library was built by means of the immunoSEQ multiplex PCR assay. Imported from immuneACCESS, the table was reduced by TCRdb to in-frame sequences with V and J called. These copies leave out some clones; in studies compared against another copy, an unresolved V gene accounts for under half, and the cause of the remainder is not known. The sample table holds 250,000 or so clones, of which around 87% were seen once. The ten largest clones add up to around 2.3% of the sample. The sample taken for sequencing was peripheral blood. The receptor source for this set is a woman aged 60-75 years with COVID-19, enrolled during active disease.

The chain uses TRBV29-1 and TRBJ2-1, with 10 bases matching TRBD2. The trim removed 3 bases at V and 2 bases at J, leaving 10 bases unmatched. CDR1 and CDR2 from the germline V gene are SQVTM and ANQGSEA. The CDR3 covers 17 residues. The CDR3 region is CSVEGEPGLAAYNEQFF. CDR3 nucleotides: TGCAGCGTTGAGGGGGAACCCGGACTAGCGGCCTACAATGAGCAGTTCTTC.

This clone appeared a single time. This sample also contains other DNA sequences that code for the same CDR3. The J gene is TRBJ2-3, the V gene TRBV5-1; TRBD2 matches 11 bases. The germline gives CDR1 SGHRS, CDR2 YFSETQ. J was trimmed by 0 bases and V by 0 bases; bases with no gene match: 3. This CDR3 contains 17 residues. The CDR3 coding sequence is TGCGCCAGCAGCTTGGGGCTAGCGGGGGGTAGCACAGATACGCAGTATTTT. As protein: CASSLGLAGGSTDTQYF.

Regarding this clone: Sequence at one end of the junction differs from germline and may be a read error. This sequence joins TRBV11-1 and TRBJ2-3; 7 positions match TRBD1. Germline V gene lookup returns CDR1 SGHAT and CDR2 FQDESV (reference sequence). The CDR3 length is 15 residues. The CDR3 spells CASRLGGLTTDTQYF. In DNA form, the CDR3 reads TGTGCCAGCAGGTTAGGGGGCCTTACCACAGATACGCAGTATTTT.

This chain uses TRBV7-9 with TRBJ1-5; TRBD1 aligns across 7 bases. Per germline, CDR1 SEHNR and CDR2 FQNEAQ (reference sequence). With 5 bases clipped from V and 5 bases from J, the junction kept 9 bases outside the gene matches. CDR3 length equals 15 residues. The CDR3 region is CASSISGGRDQPQHF. The CDR3 bases are TGTGCCAGCAGCATATCAGGGGGTCGGGATCAGCCCCAGCATTTT. The whole variable domain, filled in from reference TRBV7-9 and TRBJ1-5, reads DTGVSQNPRHKITKRGQNVTFRCDPISEHNRLYWYRQTLGQGPEFLTYFQNEAQLEKSRLLSDRFSAERPKGSFSTLEIQRTEQGDSAMYLCASSISGGRDQPQHFGDGTRLSIL.

The chain has TRBV27 and TRBJ1-1; D is ambiguous. Germline V lookup: CDR1 MNHEY, CDR2 SMNVEV (reference sequence). V was pared by 4 bases and J by 1 base, with 7 bases between. The length of the CDR3 is 13 residues. CDR3 DNA sequence: TGTGCCAGCAGTTCTCTGTGGAACACTGAAGCTTTCTTT. This codes for CASSSLWNTEAFF.

The chain has TRBV14 and TRBJ1-1; D not certain. The germline gives CDR1 SGHDN, CDR2 FVKESK. The CDR3 sequence is 14 residues long. The V end lost 1 base, the J end lost 4 bases, and 10 bases lay between the germline ends. CDR3 sequence: CASSQGIYSTEAFF. As DNA, the CDR3 is TGTGCCAGCAGCCAAGGAATCTACAGCACTGAAGCTTTCTTT.

The rearrangement joins TRBV18 to TRBJ1-1, with 7 bases aligning to TRBD1. V was clipped by 6 bases and J by 4 bases; unmatched bases: 11. This CDR3 spans 15 amino acids. Germline V CDR1 and CDR2: KGHSH, LQKENI. The CDR3 bases are TGTGCCAGCTCCGATACCCTTAGACAGGGCACTGAAGCTTTCTTT. Its translation is CASSDTLRQGTEAFF.

This chain joins TRBV7-8 and TRBJ1-1; D might be TRBD1 (6 bases). Trimming shortened V by 5 bases and J by 1 base, and 8 bases separated the two germline ends. This CDR3 has 13 residues. Per the germline V gene, CDR1 is SGHVS and CDR2 is FQNEAQ. Written as DNA, the CDR3 is TGTGCCAGCAGCGACAGGACGAACACTGAAGCTTTCTTT. Its translation is CASSDRTNTEAFF.

This clone has just one count. This chain uses TRBV6-5 with TRBJ2-1; D is perhaps TRBD1 (6 bases). Trimming took off 8 bases at V and 4 bases at J, with 12 bases between the two ends. This CDR3 is 13 amino acids long. Germline CDR1 and CDR2: MNHEY and SVGAGI. The CDR3 nucleotides are TGTGCCAGCGGGGAGACAGGATACAATGAGCAGTTCTTC. As protein: CASGETGYNEQFF.

This clone turned up a few times. The chain is built from TRBV3-1 (or the pseudogene TRBV3-2) and TRBJ1-4, with D possibly matching TRBD1 (6 bases). The CDR3 contains 14 residues. CDR1 and CDR2 (germline): LGHDT, YNNKEL (reference sequence). Trimming cost V 1 base and J 11 bases, with 14 bases left between them. The CDR3 DNA reads as TGTGCCAGCAGCCAAGTGGGGGGGAGGGGGAAACTGTTTTTT. Protein: CASSQVGGRGKLFF.

V gene TRBV7-9 combines with J gene TRBJ2-1, with TRBD1 identical over 8 bases. Germline CDR1 is SEHNR and CDR2 is FQNEAQ (reference sequence). After removal of 5 bases from V and 8 bases from J, the junction contained 8 bases not matched to a gene. The CDR3 covers 14 residues. The CDR3 here is CASSRTGGWDEQFF. Written as DNA, the CDR3 is TGTGCCAGCAGCCGAACAGGGGGATGGGATGAGCAGTTCTTC.

The gene calls are TRBV30 and TRBJ2-7, with D hard to call. V lost 2 bases and J lost 6, with 11 bases in between. The CDR3 is 12 residues long. Germline V gene data show CDR1 as GTSNPN and CDR2 as SVGIG (reference sequence). The CDR3 loop is CAWSPSFGEQYF. CDR3 DNA sequence: TGTGCCTGGAGTCCCTCATTCGGCGAGCAGTACTTC.

The chain has TRBV6-2 or TRBV6-3 and TRBJ1-2; D call uncertain. The CDR3 covers 13 residues. V was pared by 6 bases and J by 0 bases, with 8 bases between. Germline V gene data show CDR1 as MNHEY and CDR2 as SVGEGT. CDR3 nucleotides: TGTGCCAGCAGCGTCCGGGCTAACTATGGCTACACCTTC. Protein sequence: CASSVRANYGYTF.

The J gene is TRBJ2-1, the V gene TRBV7-3; D is perhaps TRBD1 (7 bases). V lost 1 base and J 3 bases, leaving 13 bases between the germline ends. The CDR3 has 16 residues. From germline, CDR1 is SGHTA and CDR2 FQGTGA. The CDR3 spells CASSLRRQGGYNEQFF. The DNA for the CDR3 is TGTGCCAGCAGCTTAAGACGGCAGGGGGGCTACAATGAGCAGTTCTTC. Based on the CDR3 plus reference TRBV7-3 and TRBJ2-1, the full variable domain is GAGVSQTPSNKVTEKGKYVELRCDPISGHTALYWYRQSLGQGPEFLIYFQGTGAADDSGLPNDRFFAVRPEGSVSTLKIQRTERGDSAVYLCASSLRRQGGYNEQFFGPGTRLTVL.

The chain couples TRBV3-1 (or the pseudogene TRBV3-2) to TRBJ1-2; no definite D call. Germline V gene lookup returns CDR1 LGHDT and CDR2 YNNKEL (reference sequence). CDR3 length equals 12 residues. Deletions cut 4 bases from V and 5 bases from J, with 8 bases between. For the CDR3, the DNA is TGTGCCAGCAGCCCCCTGTATTATGGCTACACCTTC. This encodes CASSPLYYGYTF.

This clone was seen only a few times. DNA for the CDR3: TGCAGCGTTCTGGACAGCGTACTCTCTGCTAACTATGGCTACACCTTC. Its translation: CSVLDSVLSANYGYTF. The chain joins TRBV29-1 to TRBJ1-2; possible D gene TRBD1, 6 bases. The V gene's germline CDR1 is SQVTM and CDR2 ANQGSEA. The CDR3 is 16 amino acids. V was pared by 5 bases and J by 0 bases, with 19 bases between.

This chain joins TRBV19 and TRBJ2-1; TRBD2 is a possible D gene (6 bases). The CDR3 runs 14 residues. CDR1 is LNHDA, CDR2 SQIVND, per germline (reference sequence). V was trimmed by 2 bases and J by 6 bases, leaving 11 bases between them. The CDR3 loop reads CASSIREQSNEQFF. DNA for the CDR3: TGTGCCAGTAGTATACGGGAGCAGTCCAATGAGCAGTTCTTC.

This chain links TRBV19 with TRBJ2-2, with 7 positions matching TRBD2. The CDR3 loop spans 15 amino acids. V trimming: 6 bases; J trimming: 4 bases; junction bases outside the gene matches: 8. CDR1 LNHDA and CDR2 SQIVND come from the germline V gene (reference sequence). In nucleotides, the CDR3 is TGTGCCAGTAGGGAAGGGGACTATGCCACCGGGGAGCTGTTTTTT. Residues: CASREGDYATGELFF.

This clone has just a few counts. The chain has TRBV4-1 and TRBJ1-1; 8 bases fit TRBD1. This CDR3 is 12 amino acids long. The trim removed 4 bases at V and 8 bases at J, leaving 3 bases unmatched. The germline V gene has CDR1 MGHRA and CDR2 YSYEKL. CDR3 protein: CASSPDRGEAFF. The CDR3 DNA sequence: TGCGCCAGCAGCCCAGACAGGGGAGAAGCTTTCTTT.

This chain joins TRBV12-5 and TRBJ1-5; D is perhaps TRBD1 (5 bases). V was trimmed by 0 bases and J by 6 bases, leaving 18 bases between them. The CDR3 sequence is 17 residues long. Germline V gene data show CDR1 as LGHNT and CDR2 as FRNRAP. The CDR3 bases are TGTGCTAGTGGTTTGGTATATTCGGGGGGTTACGTTCAGCCCCAGCATTTT. Translated: CASGLVYSGGYVQPQHF.

This clone came up once. The DNA of the CDR3 is TGTGCCAGCTCACCCTCGAATCGGGGCACAGATACGCAGTATTTT. Translation gives CASSPSNRGTDTQYF. The V gene is TRBV18, the J gene TRBJ2-3; D unresolved. CDR1 is KGHSH and CDR2 is LQKENI in the germline V gene. V gave up 3 bases and J gave up 1 base, with 11 bases separating them. This CDR3 contains 15 residues.

The gene calls are TRBV2 and TRBJ1-2, with no clear D. Germline values: CDR1 SNHLY, CDR2 FYNNEI. The V gene lost 3 bases and the J gene lost 2 bases, with 10 bases spanning the gap. The CDR3 length is 14 residues. The CDR3 here is CASSDSWRNYGYTF. The CDR3 DNA sequence: TGTGCCAGCAGTGATTCCTGGCGGAACTATGGCTACACCTTC.

This chain joins TRBV9 and TRBJ2-1; D unclear. The germline V and J ends were trimmed by 4 bases and 5 bases, with 16 bases remaining between them. Germline assignment: CDR1 SGDLS and CDR2 YYNGEE. This CDR3 has 15 residues. CDR3 nucleotides: TGTGCCAGCAGCTCCTCGGGTGGGTCCCACAATGAGCAGTTCTTC. Its translation is CASSSSGGSHNEQFF.

V and J are TRBV11-3 and TRBJ2-1; D is uncertain. The CDR3 sequence is 11 residues long. From germline, CDR1 is SGHNT and CDR2 YENEEA. The V and J ends lost 5 bases and 5 bases respectively, with 4 bases between them. The CDR3 bases are TGTGCCAGCAGCCGGGACAATGAGCAGTTCTTC. Its protein product is CASSRDNEQFF.

The V gene is TRBV7-8, the J gene TRBJ1-2; 8 bases align to TRBD1. Trimming cost V 5 bases and J 11 bases; bases outside gene matches: 10. CDR1 SGHVS and CDR2 FQNEAQ come from the germline V gene. There are 13 residues in the CDR3. CDR3 loop: CASSKAWTGPYTF. The DNA for the CDR3 is TGTGCCAGCAGCAAAGCATGGACAGGGCCGTACACCTTC.

The chain's CDR3 is CASDQGVNTEAFF. The CDR3 DNA is TGTGCCAGCGACCAGGGGGTAAACACTGAAGCTTTCTTT. V and J are TRBV12-3 or TRBV12-4 and TRBJ1-1; 7 bases are shared with TRBD1. This CDR3 has 13 amino acids. V lost 8 bases to trimming and J lost 2 bases; unmatched junction nucleotides: 5.

This clone was detected once. The V and J genes are TRBV3-1 (or the pseudogene TRBV3-2) and TRBJ1-2; a possible D gene is TRBD1 (6 bases). The length of the CDR3 is 15 residues. The germline V gene has CDR1 LGHDT and CDR2 YNNKEL (reference sequence). Trimming stripped 3 bases from V and 3 bases from J, with 14 bases between. The CDR3: CASSQSAGADYGYTF. The CDR3 nucleotides are TGTGCCAGCAGCCAGTCAGCAGGGGCGGACTATGGCTACACCTTC.

The V and J genes are TRBV19 and TRBJ1-5; D remains unclear. The V end was cut by 6 bases, the J end by 2 bases, with 8 bases between. The CDR3 consists of 13 residues. Per germline, CDR1 LNHDA and CDR2 SQIVND (reference sequence). CDR3 residues: CASRAGGNQPQHF. CDR3 sequence (DNA): TGTGCCAGTAGGGCGGGTGGCAATCAGCCCCAGCATTTT.